The 13 T cell receptor beta chains presented below share a single source sample, sequenced in a study of Graves' ophthalmopathy and Graves' hyperthyroidism. Beta-chain TCR CDR3 regions were amplified from RNA transcripts. After a first-round RT-PCR with HTBI primers, a second-round multiplex PCR was run. Each CDR3 protein gets one entry after TCRdb re-called the multiplex PCR reads with MiXCR. The sample contains 170,000 or so distinct CDR3 sequences, over 35% of which appear only once. Sample: peripheral blood. The receptors here all came from a middle-aged woman with Graves' ophthalmopathy.

This clonotype turned up a few times. The chain employs TRBV12-3 or TRBV12-4 and TRBJ2-7; 8 bases line up with TRBD1. The CDR3 has 14 amino acids. With 3 bases clipped from V and 6 bases from J, the junction kept 7 bases outside the gene matches. The CDR3 bases are TGTGCCAGCAGTTTTGACAGGGGTGTCCTCGAGCAGTACTTC. Translated: CASSFDRGVLEQYF.

This clonotype was seen only a few times. The gene calls are TRBV28 and TRBJ1-2; D possibly corresponds to TRBD1 (5 bases). Germline CDR1 MDHEN, CDR2 SYDVKM. This CDR3 contains 14 residues. Between the trimmed V and J ends, which lost 7 bases and 4 bases, there was a span of 16 bases. CDR3 sequence: CASTPGQGSYGYTF. The CDR3 DNA is TGTGCCAGCACCCCAGGGCAGGGAAGCTATGGCTACACCTTC.

The table lists this clonotype with many counts. V is TRBV11-2 and J is TRBJ2-6; D call uncertain. Germline V lookup: CDR1 SGHAT, CDR2 FQNNGV. The CDR3 runs 15 residues. Trimming shortened V by 2 bases and J by 0 bases, and 5 bases separated the two germline ends. The chain's CDR3 is CASSLPSSGANVLTF. The CDR3 DNA sequence: TGTGCCAGCAGCTTACCGAGCTCTGGGGCCAACGTCCTGACTTTC.

V is TRBV12-3 or TRBV12-4 and J is TRBJ1-2; 9 positions match TRBD1. V gave up 5 bases and J gave up 6 bases; unmatched junction bases: 7. The CDR3 is 14 amino acids. CDR3 sequence: CASSPTGGENGYTF. The CDR3 nucleotides read TGTGCCAGCAGTCCCACAGGGGGCGAGAATGGCTACACCTTC.

The rearrangement links TRBV6-1 to TRBJ1-1; D remains unclear. Trimming pared 7 bases from V and 10 bases from J, leaving 16 bases between. Germline values: CDR1 MNHNS, CDR2 SASEGT. CDR3 size: 12 residues. CDR3 in amino acids: CASITRPSLAFF. CDR3 in DNA: TGTGCCAGCATAACTAGACCCTCCTTAGCTTTCTTT.

The chain combines TRBV18 with TRBJ2-5; D not certain. The CDR3 spans 14 residues. Per germline, CDR1 KGHSH and CDR2 LQKENI. Between the trimmed V and J ends, which lost 5 bases and 2 bases, there was a span of 12 bases. The CDR3 here is CASSFFLDQETQYF. CDR3 in DNA: TGTGCCAGCTCATTTTTTTTGGATCAAGAGACCCAGTACTTC. The full variable domain, rest sourced from reference TRBV18 and TRBJ2-5, is NAGVMQNPRHLVRRRGQEARLRCSPMKGHSHVYWYRQLPEEGLKFMVYLQKENIIDESGMPKERFSAEFPKEGPSILRIQQVVRGDSAAYFCASSFFLDQETQYFGPGTRLLVL.

This clonotype was recorded at least ten times. V usage is TRBV6-1 and J usage is TRBJ1-1; a possible D gene is TRBD1 (5 bases). Germline values: CDR1 MNHNS, CDR2 SASEGT. This CDR3 has 11 residues. The V gene lost 7 bases and the J gene lost 4 bases, with 7 bases spanning the gap. CDR3 sequence reads: CASNGGTEAFF. The CDR3 DNA reads TGTGCCAGCAACGGGGGCACTGAAGCTTTCTTT.

The chain uses TRBV10-3 and TRBJ1-1; a weak D match, TRBD1 (6 bases). The germline CDR1 and CDR2 sequences are ENHRY and SYGVKD. This CDR3 has 13 residues. Trimming took off 10 bases at V and 0 bases at J, with 12 bases between the two ends. CDR3 sequence: CATSDRLNTEAFF. In DNA, the CDR3 is TGTGCCACCTCGGACAGACTGAACACTGAAGCTTTCTTT.

This clonotype was seen ten or more times. This sequence joins TRBV28 and TRBJ1-1; D may be TRBD1 (5 bases). Germline V lookup: CDR1 MDHEN, CDR2 SYDVKM. V lost 7 bases and J lost 4, with 16 bases in between. The CDR3 covers 14 residues. This CDR3 is CASTPGRYRTEAFF. The CDR3 bases are TGTGCCAGCACTCCAGGGCGATATCGCACTGAAGCTTTCTTT.

This chain uses TRBV7-9 with TRBJ2-2; D is tentatively TRBD1 or TRBD2 (6 bases each). Trimming cost V 7 bases and J 4 bases, with 16 bases left between them. Germline assignment: CDR1 SEHNR and CDR2 FQNEAQ (reference sequence). The CDR3 is 15 amino acids. This CDR3 is CASNGRGQATGELFF. CDR3 DNA sequence: TGTGCCAGCAACGGGCGGGGACAAGCCACCGGGGAGCTGTTTTTT.

The count of this clonotype is one. The rearrangement joins TRBV5-1 to TRBJ2-7; 8 bases map to TRBD1. CDR1 and CDR2 (germline): SGHRS, YFSETQ. The ends lost 2 bases at V and 5 bases at J; junction bases unmatched: 9. The CDR3 sequence is 15 residues long. CDR3 amino acids: CASSFSSLTGDEQYF. For the CDR3, the DNA is TGCGCCAGCAGCTTCTCTTCGCTGACAGGGGACGAGCAGTACTTC.

This chain connects TRBV27 to TRBJ2-1; D is unresolved. Trimming removed 6 bases at V and 0 bases at J, with 21 bases between. Germline assignment: CDR1 MNHEY and CDR2 SMNVEV (reference sequence). The CDR3 is 18 amino acids. The CDR3: CASSLSFAVYFSYNEQFF. The CDR3 nucleotides are TGTGCCAGCAGCCTCTCATTTGCGGTTTACTTCTCCTACAATGAGCAGTTCTTC.

This clonotype was detected ten times or more. The V call is TRBV11-2, the J call TRBJ1-3; no clear D. V was pared by 1 base and J by 0 bases, with 16 bases between. The germline gives CDR1 SGHAT, CDR2 FQNNGV. This CDR3 has 18 residues. This CDR3 reads CASSLVGFGSGSGNTIYF. CDR3 in DNA: TGTGCCAGCAGCTTAGTCGGATTTGGGAGCGGCTCTGGAAACACCATATATTTT.